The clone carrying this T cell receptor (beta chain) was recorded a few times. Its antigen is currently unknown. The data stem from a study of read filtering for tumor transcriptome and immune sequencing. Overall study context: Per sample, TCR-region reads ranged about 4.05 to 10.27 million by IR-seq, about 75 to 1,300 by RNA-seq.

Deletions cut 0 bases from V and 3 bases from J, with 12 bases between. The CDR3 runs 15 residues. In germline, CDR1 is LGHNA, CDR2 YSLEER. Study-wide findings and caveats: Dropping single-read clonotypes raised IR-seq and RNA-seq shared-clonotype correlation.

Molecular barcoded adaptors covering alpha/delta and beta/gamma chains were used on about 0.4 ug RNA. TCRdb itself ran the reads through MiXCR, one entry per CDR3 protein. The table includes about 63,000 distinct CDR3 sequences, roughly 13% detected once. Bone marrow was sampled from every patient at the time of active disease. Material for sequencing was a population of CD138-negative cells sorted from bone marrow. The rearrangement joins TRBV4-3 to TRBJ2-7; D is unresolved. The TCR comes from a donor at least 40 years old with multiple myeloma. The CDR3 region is CASSQEPYDNYEQYF. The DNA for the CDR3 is TGCGCCAGCAGCCAAGAACCCTACGACAACTACGAGCAGTACTTC.